These T cell receptor beta chains were read from a single sample in a study of blood T cell repertoires in COVID-19. The table came from immunoSEQ multiplex PCR; TCRdb's copy has only in-frame clones and leaves some out. Among about 150,000 clones, roughly 88% were seen once, and the ten largest hold approximately 0.6%. Input material: peripheral blood. The receptors shown here come from a man aged 60 to 69 with COVID-19, enrolled during active disease. The CDR3 runs from the conserved cysteine through the conserved F or W. D genes are given only for firm matches. The listing skips clone size in some rows; elsewhere it reads once, few, many or a size class.

cdr3_nt | cdr3_aa | v_call | clone_size | j_call | d_call
TGTGCCAGCAGCTCCACCGGGACAGGGGGGAATGAGCAGTTCTTC | CASSSTGTGGNEQFF | TRBV5-6 | . | TRBJ2-1 | TRBD1
TGTGCCAGCAGCTCAGCCCCGTCAGGAGCTTTCTTT | CASSSAPSGAFF | TRBV12-3/TRBV12-4 | . | TRBJ1-1 | .
TGTGCCATCAGTGGGGGAGACAGGGGTTCCTACAATGAGCAGTTCTTC | CAISGGDRGSYNEQFF | TRBV10-3 | . | TRBJ2-1 | TRBD1
TGTGCCAGCAGCTTGGCGGTGACAGACAATGGCTACACCTTC | CASSLAVTDNGYTF | TRBV5-5 | . | TRBJ1-2 | .
TGCAGCGTTGTACTAGCGGGAGAAGTGGAGCAGTTCTTC | CSVVLAGEVEQFF | TRBV29-1 | . | TRBJ2-1 | TRBD2
TGTGCCAGCAGCTTAGGAGGGTATGGGGGCTACACCTTC | CASSLGGYGGYTF | TRBV7-9 | once | TRBJ1-2 | .
TGCGCCAGCAGCCAAGATGTTAGGAGGAGCTCTGGGGCCAACGTCCTGACTTTC | CASSQDVRRSSGANVLTF | TRBV4-3 | . | TRBJ2-6 | .
TGTGCCAGCAGTTTGAAGCTGAACACTGAAGCTTTCTTT | CASSLKLNTEAFF | TRBV27 | . | TRBJ1-1 | .
TGTGCCAGCGGATCCGGGACAGGATCCTACGAGCAGTACTTC | CASGSGTGSYEQYF | TRBV19 | . | TRBJ2-7 | TRBD1
TGTGCCAGCACCAAAACAGGGAACACTGAAGCTTTCTTT | CASTKTGNTEAFF | TRBV7-9 | . | TRBJ1-1 | .
TGTGCCAGCAGTTACTCGGGGGGGGTTGTTGCTTTCTTT | CASSYSGGVVAFF | TRBV6-5 | . | TRBJ1-1 | .
TGTGCCAGCAGCTTAACGGGGACTAGCGGGACCAAAAACATTCAGTACTTC | CASSLTGTSGTKNIQYF | TRBV7-3 | . | TRBJ2-4 | TRBD2
TGTGCCAGTAGGTCAGGGGATCAGCCCCAGCATTTT | CASRSGDQPQHF | TRBV19 | many | TRBJ1-5 | .
TGTGCCAGCAGGGGAGAAGCCCTCTCCTACAATGAGCAGTTCTTC | CASRGEALSYNEQFF | TRBV28 | few | TRBJ2-1 | .
TGTGCCACCAGCAAAAGCCGGGACAGAGAACAGCCCCAGCATTTT | CATSKSRDREQPQHF | TRBV15 | . | TRBJ1-5 | TRBD1
TGTGCCACCAGTTCCTTCGGACAGGGTACCTACGAGCAGTACTTC | CATSSFGQGTYEQYF | TRBV24-1 | . | TRBJ2-7 | TRBD1
TGTGCCAGCAGAGACAGGATTACAATTGGGACCATATATTTT | CASRDRITIGTIYF | TRBV2 | . | TRBJ1-3 | .
TGTGCCAGCAGCTGGACAAAAATGTCCTACAATGAGCAGTTCTTC | CASSWTKMSYNEQFF | TRBV7-6 | once | TRBJ2-1 | .
TGTGCCAGCTCACCAATGACACTGGAAGCTTTCTTT | CASSPMTLEAFF | TRBV18 | . | TRBJ1-1 | .
TGTGCCAGCAGCTTAGACGCGGCTGGCTACACCTTC | CASSLDAAGYTF | TRBV11-3 | . | TRBJ1-2 | .
TGTGCCAGCAGTTACTCGAGCTTCCGGACAGGGGGCAACACTGAAGCTTTCTTT | CASSYSSFRTGGNTEAFF | TRBV6-2/TRBV6-3 | . | TRBJ1-1 | TRBD1